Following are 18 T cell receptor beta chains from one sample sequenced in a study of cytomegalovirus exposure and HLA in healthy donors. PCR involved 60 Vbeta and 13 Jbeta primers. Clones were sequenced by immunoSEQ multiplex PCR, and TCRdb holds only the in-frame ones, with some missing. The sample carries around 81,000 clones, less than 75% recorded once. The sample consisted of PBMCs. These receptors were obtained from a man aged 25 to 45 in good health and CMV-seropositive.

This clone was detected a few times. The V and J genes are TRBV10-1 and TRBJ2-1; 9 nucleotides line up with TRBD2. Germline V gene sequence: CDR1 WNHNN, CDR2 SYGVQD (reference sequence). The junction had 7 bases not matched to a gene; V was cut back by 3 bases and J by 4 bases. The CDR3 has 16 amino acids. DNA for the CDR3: TGCGCCAGCAGTGATGACCTAGCGGGGCCTTACAATGAGCAGTTCTTC. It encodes CASSDDLAGPYNEQFF.

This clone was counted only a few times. The CDR3 DNA reads TGTGCCAGCAGTGCCTGGGACAGGGGGGGAAGTGAGCTGTTTTTT. Amino acid sequence: CASSAWDRGGSELFF. The V and J genes are TRBV27 and TRBJ2-2; 11 bases are shared with TRBD1. The junction had 10 bases not matched to a gene; V was cut back by 5 bases and J by 11 bases. Germline CDR1 MNHEY, CDR2 SMNVEV (reference sequence). The CDR3 runs to 15 residues.

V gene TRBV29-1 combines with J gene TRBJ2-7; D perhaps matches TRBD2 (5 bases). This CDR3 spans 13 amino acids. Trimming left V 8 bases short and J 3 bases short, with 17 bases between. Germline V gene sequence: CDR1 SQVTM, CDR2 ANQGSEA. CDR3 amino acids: CSIRGFGIYEQYF. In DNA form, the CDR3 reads TGCAGCATCAGAGGGTTCGGAATCTACGAGCAGTACTTC.

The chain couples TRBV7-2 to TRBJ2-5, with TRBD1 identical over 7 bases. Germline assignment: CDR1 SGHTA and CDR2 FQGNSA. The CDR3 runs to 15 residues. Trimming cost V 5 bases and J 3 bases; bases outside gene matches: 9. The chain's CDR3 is CASSPSGTAKETQYF. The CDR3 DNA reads TGTGCCAGCAGCCCCTCCGGGACAGCAAAAGAGACCCAGTACTTC.

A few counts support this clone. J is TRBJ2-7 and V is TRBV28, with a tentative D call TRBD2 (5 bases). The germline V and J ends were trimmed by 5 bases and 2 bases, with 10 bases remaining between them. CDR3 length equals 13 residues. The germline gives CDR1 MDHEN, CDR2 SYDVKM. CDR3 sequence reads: CASSPNGAYEQYF. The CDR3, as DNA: TGTGCCAGCAGTCCGAACGGGGCCTACGAGCAGTACTTC.

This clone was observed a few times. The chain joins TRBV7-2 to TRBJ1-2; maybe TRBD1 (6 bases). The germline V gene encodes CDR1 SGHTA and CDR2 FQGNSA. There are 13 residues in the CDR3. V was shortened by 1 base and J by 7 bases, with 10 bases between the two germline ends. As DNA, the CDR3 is TGTGCCAGCAGCTTAGTTGCAGGGGCTGGCTACACCTTC. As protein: CASSLVAGAGYTF.

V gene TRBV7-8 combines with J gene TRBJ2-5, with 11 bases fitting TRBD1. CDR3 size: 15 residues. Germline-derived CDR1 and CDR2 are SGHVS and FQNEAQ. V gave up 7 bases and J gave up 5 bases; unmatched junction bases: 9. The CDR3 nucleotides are TGTGCCAGCACCCCCGGACAGGGGGCTTGGGAGACCCAGTACTTC. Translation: CASTPGQGAWETQYF.

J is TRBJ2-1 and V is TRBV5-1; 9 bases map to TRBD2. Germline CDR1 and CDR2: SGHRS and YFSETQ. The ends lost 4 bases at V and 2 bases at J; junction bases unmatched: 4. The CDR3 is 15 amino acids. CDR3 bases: TGCGCCAGCAGCCGACTAGCGGAAACCTACAATGAGCAGTTCTTC. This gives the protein CASSRLAETYNEQFF. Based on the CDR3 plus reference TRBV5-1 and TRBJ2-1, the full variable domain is KAGVTQTPRYLIKTRGQQVTLSCSPISGHRSVSWYQQTPGQGLQFLFEYFSETQRNKGNFPGRFSGRQFSNSRSEMNVSTLELGDSALYLCASSRLAETYNEQFFGPGTRLTVL.

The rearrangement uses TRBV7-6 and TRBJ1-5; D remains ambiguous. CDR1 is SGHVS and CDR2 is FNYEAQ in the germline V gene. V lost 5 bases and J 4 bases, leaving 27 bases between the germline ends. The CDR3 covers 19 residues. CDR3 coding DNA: TGTGCCAGCAGCCCGATTCCTAGTTTCAGAGAGGGCTATAATCAGCCCCAGCATTTT. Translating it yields CASSPIPSFREGYNQPQHF. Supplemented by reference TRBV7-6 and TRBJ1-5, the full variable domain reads GAGVSQSPRYKVTKRGQDVALRCDPISGHVSLYWYRQALGQGPEFLTYFNYEAQQDKSGLPNDRFSAERPEGSISTLTIQRTEQRDSAMYRCASSPIPSFREGYNQPQHFGDGTRLSIL.

The CDR3, as DNA: TGCAGTGCTAGAGATCTAACAGGGGAGTACTTC. It specifies CSARDLTGEYF. V usage is TRBV20-1 and J usage is TRBJ2-7; the match to TRBD1 covers 7 bases. This CDR3 spans 11 amino acids. With V trimmed by 0 bases and J by 11 bases, 4 bases remained unmatched. Per the germline V gene, CDR1 is DFQATT and CDR2 is SNEGSKA (reference sequence).

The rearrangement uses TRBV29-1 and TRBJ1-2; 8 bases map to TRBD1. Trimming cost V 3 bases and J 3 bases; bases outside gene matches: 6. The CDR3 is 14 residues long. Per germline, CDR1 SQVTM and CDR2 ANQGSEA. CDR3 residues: CSVEDRQGHYGYTF. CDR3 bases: TGCAGCGTTGAGGACCGACAGGGGCACTATGGCTACACCTTC.

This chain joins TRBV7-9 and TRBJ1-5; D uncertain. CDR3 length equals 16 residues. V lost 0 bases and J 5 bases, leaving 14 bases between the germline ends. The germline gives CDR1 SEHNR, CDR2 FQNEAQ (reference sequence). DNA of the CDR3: TGTGCCAGCAGCTTAGCGCTTTCCGGGAACGATCAGCCCCAGCATTTT. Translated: CASSLALSGNDQPQHF.

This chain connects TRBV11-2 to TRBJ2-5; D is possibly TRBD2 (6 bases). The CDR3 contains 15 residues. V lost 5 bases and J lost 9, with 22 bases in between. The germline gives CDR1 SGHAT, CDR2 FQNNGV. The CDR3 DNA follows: TGTGCCAGCAGCCAAACGACGACCGTGTCGGGGGCCCAGTACTTC. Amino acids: CASSQTTTVSGAQYF.

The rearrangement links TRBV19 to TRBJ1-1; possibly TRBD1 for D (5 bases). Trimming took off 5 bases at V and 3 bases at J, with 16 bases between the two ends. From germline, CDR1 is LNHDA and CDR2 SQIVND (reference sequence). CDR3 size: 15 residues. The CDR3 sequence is CASSFHSLGDTEAFF. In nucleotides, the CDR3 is TGTGCCAGTAGTTTTCACTCCCTAGGGGACACTGAAGCTTTCTTT.

The CDR3 protein is CATSRATGGLASYEQYF. For the CDR3, the DNA is TGTGCCACCAGCAGAGCGACCGGAGGGCTAGCCTCCTACGAGCAGTACTTC. The chain is built from TRBV15 and TRBJ2-7; TRBD2 is a possible D gene (6 bases). V was clipped by 1 base and J by 0 bases, with 16 bases between them. The V gene's germline CDR1 is LNHNV and CDR2 YYDKDF (reference sequence). This CDR3 comprises 17 residues.

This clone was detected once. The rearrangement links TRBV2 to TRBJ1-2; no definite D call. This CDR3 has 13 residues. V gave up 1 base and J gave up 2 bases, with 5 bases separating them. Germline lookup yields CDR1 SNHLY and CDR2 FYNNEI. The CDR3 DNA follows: TGTGCCAGCAGTGAAGATCAAAACTATGGCTACACCTTC. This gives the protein CASSEDQNYGYTF.

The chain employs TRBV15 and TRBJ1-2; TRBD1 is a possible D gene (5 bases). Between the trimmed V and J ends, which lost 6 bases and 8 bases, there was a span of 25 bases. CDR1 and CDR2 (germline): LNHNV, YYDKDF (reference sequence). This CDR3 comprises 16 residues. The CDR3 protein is CATSPDTGLRGDGYTF. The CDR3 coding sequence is TGTGCCACCAGTCCAGATACGGGACTCCGGGGAGACGGCTACACCTTC.

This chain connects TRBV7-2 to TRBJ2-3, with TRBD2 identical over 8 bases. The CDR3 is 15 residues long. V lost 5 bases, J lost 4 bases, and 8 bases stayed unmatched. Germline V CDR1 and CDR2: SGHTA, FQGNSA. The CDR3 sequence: CASSASGGPPDTQYF. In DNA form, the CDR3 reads TGTGCCAGCAGCGCCTCGGGGGGGCCGCCAGATACGCAGTATTTT.